Below are 9 T cell receptor beta chains sequenced from a single sample in a study of T cells in Graves' hyperthyroidism and ophthalmopathy. The TCR beta CDR3 regions underwent amplification using RNA transcripts as the source. Initially, a first-round RT-PCR of the TCR CDR3 employed the HTBI primer set. TCRdb independently ran MiXCR on the multiplex PCR reads; one entry per CDR3 protein. The sample records some 570,000 distinct CDR3 sequences, about 14% being singletons. Sequences were obtained from blood. The receptors come from a woman between 18 and 29 years old with Graves' ophthalmopathy.

This clonotype has at least ten counts. The chain couples TRBV3-1 to TRBJ2-6; D might be TRBD2 (5 bases). Germline CDR1 is LGHDT and CDR2 is YNNKEL (reference sequence). Deletions cut 0 bases from V and 0 bases from J, with 12 bases between. This CDR3 spans 18 amino acids. The CDR3 spells CASSQDLSGVSGANVLTF. CDR3 sequence (DNA): TGTGCCAGCAGCCAAGATTTGAGCGGAGTCTCTGGGGCCAACGTCCTGACTTTC.

This clonotype was found many times. The gene calls are TRBV7-8 and TRBJ2-1; no clear D gene. This CDR3 contains 15 residues. The germline V gene has CDR1 SGHVS and CDR2 FQNEAQ. V lost 2 bases to trimming and J lost 5 bases, with 13 bases between them. CDR3 sequence reads: CASSLMIIEDNEQFF. Written as DNA, the CDR3 is TGTGCCAGCAGCTTAATGATCATAGAGGACAATGAGCAGTTCTTC.

This clonotype was seen ten or more times. J is TRBJ1-2 and V is TRBV7-9; D may be TRBD1 (6 bases). The CDR3 runs to 17 residues. V dropped 4 bases and J dropped 0 bases, with 18 bases sitting between them. The germline V gene has CDR1 SEHNR and CDR2 FQNEAQ (reference sequence). The CDR3 sequence: CASSSRGTPPSNYGYTF. The CDR3 DNA is TGTGCCAGCAGCTCCCGAGGGACACCACCCTCTAACTATGGCTACACCTTC. The whole variable domain, filled in from reference TRBV7-9 and TRBJ1-2, reads DTGVSQNPRHKITKRGQNVTFRCDPISEHNRLYWYRQTLGQGPEFLTYFQNEAQLEKSRLLSDRFSAERPKGSFSTLEIQRTEQGDSAMYLCASSSRGTPPSNYGYTFGSGTRLTVV.

This clonotype has more than one count but fewer than ten. V is TRBV4-3 and J is TRBJ1-2; D is possibly TRBD1 (6 bases). Trimming stripped 0 bases from V and 4 bases from J, with 12 bases between. The CDR3 is 15 amino acids. CDR1 and CDR2 from the germline V gene are LGHNA and YSLEER. CDR3 DNA sequence: TGCGCCAGCAGCCAAGATCAGGGGCGCAGCTATGGCTACACCTTC. It specifies CASSQDQGRSYGYTF.

The V call is TRBV20-1, the J call TRBJ1-6; D possibly corresponds to TRBD1 (5 bases). Germline lookup yields CDR1 DFQATT and CDR2 SNEGSKA (reference sequence). The CDR3 loop spans 17 amino acids. The germline V and J ends were trimmed by 6 bases and 3 bases, with 21 bases remaining between them. The CDR3 here is CSASQGGHRFYNSPLHF. CDR3 nucleotide sequence: TGCAGTGCGAGCCAGGGAGGACACCGGTTCTATAATTCACCCCTCCACTTT.

This clonotype has a count of ten or more. This chain joins TRBV7-3 and TRBJ2-3; 9 positions match TRBD2. V was clipped by 0 bases and J by 6 bases; unmatched bases: 4. The germline gives CDR1 SGHTA, CDR2 FQGTGA. CDR3 length equals 15 residues. CDR3 nucleotide sequence: TGTGCCAGCAGCTTAACCGCGGGAGGGCAGGATACGCAGTATTTT. Translating it yields CASSLTAGGQDTQYF.

Ten or more counts support this clonotype. V and J are TRBV6-2 or TRBV6-3 and TRBJ1-5, with 9 bases aligning to TRBD1. The CDR3 length is 14 residues. CDR1 is MNHEY, CDR2 SVGEGT, per germline. J was trimmed by 6 bases and V by 6 bases; bases with no gene match: 6. For the CDR3, the DNA is TGTGCCAGCAGGGGGACAGGGAGGTTTCAGCCCCAGCATTTT. The encoded protein is CASRGTGRFQPQHF.

The chain is built from TRBV9 and TRBJ2-1, with D perhaps matching TRBD2 (6 bases). This CDR3 is built from 15 residues. V lost 4 bases and J 9 bases, leaving 20 bases between the germline ends. CDR1 is SGDLS, CDR2 YYNGEE, per germline. CDR3 DNA: TGTGCCAGCAGCCCCGGGAGCTGGAATCCGGGTGAGCAGTTCTTC. This codes for CASSPGSWNPGEQFF.

This clonotype appeared a single time. CDR3 amino acids: CASSVESAAWDEQYF. As DNA, the CDR3 is TGTGCCAGCAGCGTAGAATCAGCGGCCTGGGACGAGCAGTACTTC. This chain joins TRBV9 and TRBJ2-7; D might be TRBD2 (5 bases). The CDR3 extends over 15 amino acids. The V end was cut by 0 bases, the J end by 5 bases, with 15 bases between. The germline gives CDR1 SGDLS, CDR2 YYNGEE.